A single sample is the source of the 11 T cell receptor beta chains below, sequenced in a study of blood T cell repertoires in COVID-19 (dated by TCRdb to about 2020). Library creation used the immunoSEQ multiplex PCR assay. TCRdb limited this immuneACCESS table to in-frame rearrangements with V and J called. A share of clones is missing; checked studies link under half to unresolved V genes, and the rest is unexplained. The sample table records around 400,000 clones; more than 75% of these occur just once. The ten largest clones take up 2% to 2.5% of the sample. Sample: peripheral blood. The receptor set was obtained from a woman aged 60-70 years with COVID-19, enrolled during active disease.

The CDR3, as DNA: TGTGCCAGCTCACCACGCGGGTTGCTTAATGAAAAACTGTTTTTT. Translating gives CASSPRGLLNEKLFF. The rearrangement links TRBV18 to TRBJ1-4, with D uncertain. Germline-derived CDR1 and CDR2 are KGHSH and LQKENI. V gave up 1 base and J gave up 4 bases, with 10 bases separating them. This CDR3 has 15 amino acids.

V gene TRBV10-2 combines with J gene TRBJ1-5; perhaps TRBD1 as D (6 bases). CDR1 and CDR2 (germline): WSHSY, SAAADI. V was clipped by 8 bases and J by 4 bases, with 18 bases between them. This CDR3 spans 15 amino acids. The CDR3 loop reads CASLSGQTLNQPQHF. In DNA form, the CDR3 reads TGCGCCAGCCTTTCCGGACAGACTCTAAATCAGCCCCAGCATTTT.

This sequence joins TRBV7-2 and TRBJ2-1; D is possibly TRBD1 (6 bases). The V end lost 5 bases, the J end lost 6 bases, and 11 bases lay between the germline ends. Germline V gene data show CDR1 as SGHTA and CDR2 as FQGNSA. The CDR3 totals 13 residues. CDR3 sequence: CASSQGPSNEQFF. The CDR3 bases are TGTGCCAGCAGCCAGGGGCCTTCCAATGAGCAGTTCTTC.

The rearrangement links TRBV6-5 to TRBJ2-7; the D gene is possibly TRBD2 (6 bases). Trimming stripped 4 bases from V and 2 bases from J, with 15 bases between. There are 15 residues in the CDR3. The germline V gene encodes CDR1 MNHEY and CDR2 SVGAGI. CDR3 loop: CASSFIGTPTYEQYF. CDR3 in DNA: TGTGCCAGCAGTTTCATCGGGACTCCTACCTACGAGCAGTACTTC.

In its sample, this clone was seen a few times. V gene TRBV5-6 combines with J gene TRBJ1-2; 9 bases align to TRBD1. The V and J ends lost 0 bases and 5 bases, in that order; junction bases with no gene match: 11. The CDR3 sequence is 17 residues long. The germline gives CDR1 SGHDT, CDR2 YYEEEE. The CDR3 loop reads CASSLAGTGSEGYGYTF. The CDR3 coding sequence is TGTGCCAGCAGCTTGGCCGGGACAGGGTCAGAAGGGTATGGCTACACCTTC.

The chain is built from TRBV7-2 and TRBJ2-7; 7 bases line up with TRBD1. Per the germline V gene, CDR1 is SGHTA and CDR2 is FQGNSA. The CDR3 spans 13 residues. V shed 4 bases, J shed 5 bases, and the junction held 5 bases outside the gene matches. This chain's CDR3 is CASSSGQVHEQYF. The CDR3 coding sequence is TGTGCCAGCAGCTCCGGACAGGTTCACGAGCAGTACTTC. The whole variable domain, filled in from reference TRBV7-2 and TRBJ2-7, reads GAGVSQSPSNKVTEKGKDVELRCDPISGHTALYWYRQSLGQGLEFLIYFQGNSAPDKSGLPSDRFSAERTGGSVSTLTIQRTQQEDSAVYLCASSSGQVHEQYFGPGTRLTVT.

This chain connects TRBV6-5 to TRBJ2-7; 8 bases map to TRBD1. The CDR3 extends over 12 amino acids. Trimming cost V 10 bases and J 3 bases; bases outside gene matches: 5. Per germline, CDR1 MNHEY and CDR2 SVGAGI. Here the CDR3 DNA reads TGTGCCACCAGGACAGGGTACTACGAGCAGTACTTC. It is translated as CATRTGYYEQYF.

The chain carries TRBV7-9 and TRBJ2-1; 10 nucleotides match TRBD1. There are 15 residues in the CDR3. Germline V gene sequence: CDR1 SEHNR, CDR2 FQNEAQ (reference sequence). The V segment lost 6 bases and the J segment 2 bases; nucleotides outside the gene matches: 4. This chain's CDR3 is CASRMGQGTYNEQFF. CDR3 DNA: TGTGCCAGCAGAATGGGACAGGGGACCTACAATGAGCAGTTCTTC.

The J gene is TRBJ1-4, the V gene TRBV15; a weak D match, TRBD1 (5 bases). Germline V gives CDR1 LNHNV, CDR2 YYDKDF (reference sequence). The CDR3 is made up of 14 amino acids. V was trimmed by 1 base and J by 3 bases, leaving 6 bases between them. The CDR3 loop reads CATSRGQSNEKLFF. CDR3 DNA: TGTGCCACCAGCAGAGGACAGTCTAATGAAAAACTGTTTTTT.

The count of this clone is one. The chain employs TRBV24-1 and TRBJ2-1; D may be TRBD2 (5 bases). This CDR3 has 12 amino acids. V lost 4 bases, J lost 12 bases, and 12 bases lay in between. Germline CDR1 reads KGHDR; CDR2 reads SFDVKD. CDR3 coding DNA: TGTGCCACCAGTGAACCTTCCCGGGGGCAGTTCTTC. It translates to CATSEPSRGQFF.

This clone showed up just once. The chain combines TRBV3-1 (or the pseudogene TRBV3-2) with TRBJ2-2; D remains ambiguous. Germline CDR1 and CDR2: LGHDT and YNNKEL (reference sequence). The CDR3 totals 14 residues. The V and J ends lost 5 bases and 4 bases respectively, with 11 bases between them. CDR3 amino acids: CASSKSWFTGELFF. CDR3 sequence (DNA): TGTGCCAGCAGCAAGAGTTGGTTCACCGGGGAGCTGTTTTTT.